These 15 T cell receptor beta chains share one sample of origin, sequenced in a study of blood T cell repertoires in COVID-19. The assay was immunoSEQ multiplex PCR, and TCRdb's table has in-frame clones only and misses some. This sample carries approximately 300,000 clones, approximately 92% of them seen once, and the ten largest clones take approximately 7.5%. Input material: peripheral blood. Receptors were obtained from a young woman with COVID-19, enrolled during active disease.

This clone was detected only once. The CDR3: CASSSDRLYGYTF. Written as DNA, the CDR3 is TGCGCCAGCAGCTCGGACAGGCTCTATGGCTACACCTTC. The V gene is TRBV5-1, the J gene TRBJ1-2; 7 bases fit TRBD1. Germline-derived CDR1 and CDR2 are SGHRS and YFSETQ. The J segment lost 4 bases and the V segment lost 3 bases, leaving 3 bases of the junction unmatched. The CDR3 sequence is 13 residues long.

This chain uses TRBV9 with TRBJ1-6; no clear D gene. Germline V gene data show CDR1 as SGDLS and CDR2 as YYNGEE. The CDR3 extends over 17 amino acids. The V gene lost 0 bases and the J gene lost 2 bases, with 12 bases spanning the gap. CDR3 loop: CASSVATEITYNSPLHF. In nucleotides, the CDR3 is TGTGCCAGCAGCGTAGCTACGGAGATAACCTATAATTCACCCCTCCACTTT.

The CDR3 sequence: CASSVDWREGYNEQFF. The CDR3 DNA reads as TGTGCCAGCAGCGTAGATTGGCGGGAGGGGTACAATGAGCAGTTCTTC. The chain couples TRBV9 to TRBJ2-1; 9 positions agree with TRBD2. The germline CDR1 and CDR2 sequences are SGDLS and YYNGEE. The V segment lost 0 bases and the J segment 4 bases; nucleotides outside the gene matches: 5. CDR3 length: 16 residues. Looking up the rest from reference TRBV9 and TRBJ2-1 gives the full variable domain: DSGVTQTPKHLITATGQRVTLRCSPRSGDLSVYWYQQSLDQGLQFLIQYYNGEERAKGNILERFSAQQFPDLHSELNLSSLELGDSALYFCASSVDWREGYNEQFFGPGTRLTVL.

The CDR3 region is CASSEGQGETQYF. CDR3 coding DNA: TGTGCCAGCAGTGAAGGGCAGGGTGAGACCCAGTACTTC. The V and J genes are TRBV2 and TRBJ2-5; D is possibly TRBD1 (5 bases). CDR1 and CDR2 from the germline V gene are SNHLY and FYNNEI. Trimming stripped 1 base from V and 5 bases from J, with 8 bases between. This CDR3 comprises 13 residues.

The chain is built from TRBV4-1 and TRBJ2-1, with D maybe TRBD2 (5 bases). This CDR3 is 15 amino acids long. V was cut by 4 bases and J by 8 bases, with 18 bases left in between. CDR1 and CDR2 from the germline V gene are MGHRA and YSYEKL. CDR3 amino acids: CASSLRGVMDYEQFF. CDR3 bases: TGCGCCAGCAGCCTCAGAGGAGTAATGGACTATGAGCAGTTCTTC.

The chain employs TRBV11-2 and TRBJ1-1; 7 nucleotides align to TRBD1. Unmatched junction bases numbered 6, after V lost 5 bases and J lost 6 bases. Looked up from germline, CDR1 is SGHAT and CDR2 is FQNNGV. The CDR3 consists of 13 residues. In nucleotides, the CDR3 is TGTGCCAGCAGCCCAGACAGGGCGGCTGAAGCTTTCTTT. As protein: CASSPDRAAEAFF.

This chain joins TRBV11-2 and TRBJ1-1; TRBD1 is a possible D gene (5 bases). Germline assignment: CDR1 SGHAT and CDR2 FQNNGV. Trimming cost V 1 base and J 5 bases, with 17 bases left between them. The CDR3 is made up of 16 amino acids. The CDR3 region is CASSLVGPQARTEAFF. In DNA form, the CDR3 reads TGTGCCAGCAGCTTAGTGGGGCCCCAGGCCCGGACTGAAGCTTTCTTT. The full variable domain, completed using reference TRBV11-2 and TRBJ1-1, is EAGVAQSPRYKIIEKRQSVAFWCNPISGHATLYWYQQILGQGPKLLIQFQNNGVVDDSQLPKDRFSAERLKGVDSTLKIQPAKLEDSAVYLCASSLVGPQARTEAFFGQGTRLTVV.

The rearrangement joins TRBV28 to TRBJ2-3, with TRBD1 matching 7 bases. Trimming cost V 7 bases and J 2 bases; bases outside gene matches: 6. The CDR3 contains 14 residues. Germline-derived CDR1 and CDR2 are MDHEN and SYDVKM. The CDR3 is CASTYGQATDTQYF. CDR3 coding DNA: TGTGCCAGCACCTACGGACAGGCCACAGATACGCAGTATTTT.

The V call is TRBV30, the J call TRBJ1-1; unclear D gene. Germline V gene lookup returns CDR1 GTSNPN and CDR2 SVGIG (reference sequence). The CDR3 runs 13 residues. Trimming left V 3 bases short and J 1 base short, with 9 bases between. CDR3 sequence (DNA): TGTGCCTGGAGACAGCAGGCGAACACTGAAGCTTTCTTT. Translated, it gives CAWRQQANTEAFF.

CDR3 DNA: TGTGCCAGCAGTCTTGACTACGGGACTAGGGCCTACGAGCAGTACTTC. This sequence encodes CASSLDYGTRAYEQYF. J is TRBJ2-7 and V is TRBV7-2, with 8 bases lining up with TRBD2. The germline V gene has CDR1 SGHTA and CDR2 FQGNSA. The CDR3 totals 16 residues. V lost 6 bases, J lost 2 bases, and 12 bases stayed unmatched.

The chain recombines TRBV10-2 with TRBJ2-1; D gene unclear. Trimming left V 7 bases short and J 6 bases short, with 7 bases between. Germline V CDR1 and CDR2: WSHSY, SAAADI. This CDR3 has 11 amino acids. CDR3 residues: CASNPTNEQFF. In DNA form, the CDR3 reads TGCGCCAGCAATCCTACCAATGAGCAGTTCTTC.

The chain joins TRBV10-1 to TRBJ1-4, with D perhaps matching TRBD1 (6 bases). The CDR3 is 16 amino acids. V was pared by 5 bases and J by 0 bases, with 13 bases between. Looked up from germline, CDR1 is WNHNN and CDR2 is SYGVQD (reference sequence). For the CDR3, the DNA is TGCGCCAGCAGTTCGGGGACATCGGCAACTAATGAAAAACTGTTTTTT. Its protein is CASSSGTSATNEKLFF.

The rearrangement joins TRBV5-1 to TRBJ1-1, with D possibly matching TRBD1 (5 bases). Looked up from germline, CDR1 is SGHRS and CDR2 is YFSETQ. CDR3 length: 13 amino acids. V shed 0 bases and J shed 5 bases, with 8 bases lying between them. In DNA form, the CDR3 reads TGCGCCAGCAGCTTGGTCCAGGGAACTGAAGCTTTCTTT. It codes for CASSLVQGTEAFF.

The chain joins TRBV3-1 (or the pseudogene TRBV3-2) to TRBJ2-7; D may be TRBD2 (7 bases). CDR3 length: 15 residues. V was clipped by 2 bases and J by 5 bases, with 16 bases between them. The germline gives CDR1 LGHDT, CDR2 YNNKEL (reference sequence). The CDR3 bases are TGTGCCAGCAGCCAACGGGGGGCCCCGGAAAACGAGCAGTACTTC. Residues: CASSQRGAPENEQYF.

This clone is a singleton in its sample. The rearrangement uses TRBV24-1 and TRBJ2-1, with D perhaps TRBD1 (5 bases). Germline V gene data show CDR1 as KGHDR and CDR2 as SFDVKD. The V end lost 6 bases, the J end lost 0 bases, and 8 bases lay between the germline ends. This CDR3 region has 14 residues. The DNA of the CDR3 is TGTGCCACCAGTCCGCAGGGCTCCTACAATGAGCAGTTCTTC. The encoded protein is CATSPQGSYNEQFF.